This T cell receptor beta chain appears in the sequencing data of a study of technical replicates of blood from a handful of donors (TCRdb year 2017). At the junction V is shortened by 3 bases and J by 6 bases, with 10 bases in between. The CDR1 and CDR2 encoded by the germline V gene are SGDLS and YYNGEE. The CDR3 holds 12 amino acids from the cysteine to the phenylalanine. Just CDR3 DNA is preserved here, 36 bases in frame from base 1. The method behind the library was the immunoSEQ multiplex PCR assay. Sourced from immuneACCESS, this table was stored by TCRdb with only in-frame sequences that have V and J called. A share of the clones is absent; for the studies checked, an unresolved V gene accounts for under half, and the remainder has no known explanation. This sample comprises about 73,000 clones, roughly 90% of them detected only once. 4% to 5% of the sample belongs to the ten largest clones.

Regarding this clone: No cognate antigen has been identified for it. No quality values exist for individual bases; no much larger clone is one base distant.

The sequence links TRBV9 to TRBJ2-7; a weak D assignment points to TRBD2 (5 bases agree). The sample comprised PBMCs. This TCR derives from a human donor in good health. Some clones in this sample may be carry-over from other donors' samples. The CDR3 is CASSASGLEQYF. The nucleotide sequence reads as follows: TGTGCCAGCAGCGCGAGCGGTCTCGAGCAGTACTTC.